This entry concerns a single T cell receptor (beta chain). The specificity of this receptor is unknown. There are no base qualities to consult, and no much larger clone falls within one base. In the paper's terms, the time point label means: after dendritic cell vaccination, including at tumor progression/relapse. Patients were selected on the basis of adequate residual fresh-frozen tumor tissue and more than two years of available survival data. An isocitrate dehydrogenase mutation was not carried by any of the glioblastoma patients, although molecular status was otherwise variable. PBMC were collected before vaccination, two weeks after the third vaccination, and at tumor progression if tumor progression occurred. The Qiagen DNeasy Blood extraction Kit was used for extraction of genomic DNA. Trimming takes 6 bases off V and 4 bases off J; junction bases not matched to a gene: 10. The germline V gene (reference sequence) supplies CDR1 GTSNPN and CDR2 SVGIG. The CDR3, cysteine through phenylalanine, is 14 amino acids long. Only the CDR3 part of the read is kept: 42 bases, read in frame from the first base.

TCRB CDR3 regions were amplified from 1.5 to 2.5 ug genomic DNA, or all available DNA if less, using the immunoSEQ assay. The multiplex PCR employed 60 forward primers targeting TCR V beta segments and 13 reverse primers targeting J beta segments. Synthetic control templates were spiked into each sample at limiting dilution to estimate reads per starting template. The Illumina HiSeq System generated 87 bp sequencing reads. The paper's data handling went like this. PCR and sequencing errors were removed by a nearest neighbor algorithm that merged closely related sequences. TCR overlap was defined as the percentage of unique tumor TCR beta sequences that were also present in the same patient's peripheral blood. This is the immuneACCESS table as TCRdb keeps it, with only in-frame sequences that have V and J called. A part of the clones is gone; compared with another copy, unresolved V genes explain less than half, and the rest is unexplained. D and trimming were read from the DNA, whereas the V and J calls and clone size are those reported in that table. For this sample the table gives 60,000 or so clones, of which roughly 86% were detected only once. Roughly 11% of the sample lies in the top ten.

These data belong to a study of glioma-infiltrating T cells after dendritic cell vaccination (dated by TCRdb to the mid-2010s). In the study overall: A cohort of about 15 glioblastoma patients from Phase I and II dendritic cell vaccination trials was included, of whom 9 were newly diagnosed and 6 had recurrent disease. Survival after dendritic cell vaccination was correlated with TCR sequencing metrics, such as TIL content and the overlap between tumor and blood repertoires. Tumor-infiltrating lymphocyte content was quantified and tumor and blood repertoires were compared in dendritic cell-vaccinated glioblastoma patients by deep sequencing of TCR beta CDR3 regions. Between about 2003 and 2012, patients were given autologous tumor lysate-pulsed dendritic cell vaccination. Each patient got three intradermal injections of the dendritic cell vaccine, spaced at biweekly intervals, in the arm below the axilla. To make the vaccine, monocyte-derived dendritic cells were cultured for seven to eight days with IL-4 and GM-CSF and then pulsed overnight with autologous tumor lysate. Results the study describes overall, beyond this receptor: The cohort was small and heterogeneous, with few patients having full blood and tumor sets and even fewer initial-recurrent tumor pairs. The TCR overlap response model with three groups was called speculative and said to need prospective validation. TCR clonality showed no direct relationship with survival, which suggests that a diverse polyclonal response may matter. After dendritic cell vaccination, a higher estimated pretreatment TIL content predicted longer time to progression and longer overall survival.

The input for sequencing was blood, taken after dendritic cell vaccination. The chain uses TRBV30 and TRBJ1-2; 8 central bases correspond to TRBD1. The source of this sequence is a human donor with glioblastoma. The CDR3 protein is CACTLTGALYGYTF. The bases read TGTGCCTGCACCCTGACAGGGGCTCTCTATGGCTACACCTTC.